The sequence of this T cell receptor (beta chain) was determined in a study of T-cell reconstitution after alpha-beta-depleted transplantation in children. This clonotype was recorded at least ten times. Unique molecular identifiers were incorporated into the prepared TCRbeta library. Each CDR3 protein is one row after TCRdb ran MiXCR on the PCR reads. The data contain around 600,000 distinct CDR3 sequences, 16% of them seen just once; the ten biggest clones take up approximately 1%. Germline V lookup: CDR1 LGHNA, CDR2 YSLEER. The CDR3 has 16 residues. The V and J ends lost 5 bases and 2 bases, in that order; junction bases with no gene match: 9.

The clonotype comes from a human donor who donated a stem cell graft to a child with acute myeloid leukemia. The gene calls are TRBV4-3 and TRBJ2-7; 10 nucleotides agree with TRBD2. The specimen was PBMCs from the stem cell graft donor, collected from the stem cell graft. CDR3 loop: CASSIGLADTTYEQYF. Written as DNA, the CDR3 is TGCGCCAGCAGCATTGGACTAGCGGATACGACCTACGAGCAGTACTTC.